The 12 T cell receptor beta chains in this list originate from one sample, sequenced in a study of T-cell memory formation after mild COVID-19 (TCRdb year 2021). Receptor libraries were prepared by 5' RACE. Sequenced on an Illumina NovaSeq 6000. The public sequencing data were trimmed at Q25 with fastp and processed into clonotypes with MiXCR by TCRdb, which kept only in-frame beta chains. Identical CDR3 protein sequences are pooled into one entry, listed with their most common genes and DNA. The table for this sample lists approximately 400,000 distinct CDR3 sequences; roughly 26% of them were counted only once. The top ten clones comprise about 8.7% of the sample. Sample: PBMCs or a T cell subset sorted from them (not recorded which). The receptors derive from an adult woman who had mild COVID-19 (a few samples of this study predate the infection). The sample titles of this study are shuffled in the database, so cell type and time point are left out; the donor was told from shared clones.

V usage is TRBV5-4 and J usage is TRBJ2-3; TRBD2 matches 14 bases. J was trimmed by 0 bases and V by 4 bases; bases with no gene match: 7. The CDR3 covers 18 residues. The germline gives CDR1 SGHNT, CDR2 YYREEE (reference sequence). For the CDR3, the DNA is TGTGCCAGCAGCGAGGGACTAGCGGGGGCCTCAAGCACAGATACGCAGTATTTT. Translation gives CASSEGLAGASSTDTQYF.

CDR3 sequence reads: CASSWLVGPSSPYEQYF. CDR3 sequence (DNA): TGCGCCAGCAGCTGGCTTGTTGGGCCATCCTCTCCGTACGAGCAGTACTTC. The chain carries TRBV5-1 and TRBJ2-7; D ambiguous. Between the trimmed V and J ends, which lost 3 bases and 4 bases, there was a span of 23 bases. Germline values: CDR1 SGHRS, CDR2 YFSETQ. The CDR3 spans 17 residues.

This clonotype was found a few times. V gene TRBV27 combines with J gene TRBJ1-1, with a tentative D call TRBD1 (5 bases). Trimming took 6 bases from V and 11 from J, leaving 25 bases between them. Germline CDR1 MNHEY, CDR2 SMNVEV (reference sequence). CDR3 size: 15 residues. The CDR3 loop is CASSPVFGGIPTAFF. The CDR3 DNA is TGTGCCAGCAGCCCCGTTTTCGGGGGAATTCCTACGGCTTTCTTT.

The rearrangement links TRBV9 to TRBJ2-5, with a tentative D call TRBD2 (6 bases). Between the trimmed V and J ends, which lost 4 bases and 4 bases, there was a span of 32 bases. Germline CDR1 SGDLS, CDR2 YYNGEE. The CDR3 consists of 20 residues. CDR3 nucleotides: TGTGCCAGCAGCACCCCACGGGAGCCTGAGGCTAGAGTGGATGTAGAGACCCAGTACTTC. Encoded protein: CASSTPREPEARVDVETQYF.

V gene TRBV4-1 combines with J gene TRBJ2-7; 15 bases line up with TRBD2. Germline CDR1 and CDR2: MGHRA and YSYEKL. The CDR3 extends over 15 amino acids. V lost 3 bases, J lost 4 bases, and 1 base stayed unmatched. CDR3 sequence reads: CASSHGLAGGYEQYF. The CDR3 region has the DNA TGCGCCAGCAGCCACGGACTAGCGGGGGGGTACGAGCAGTACTTC.

This clonotype was seen ten or more times. The CDR3 nucleotides read TGTGCCAGCAGCTTAGGCGGTGGCGGGAGGGCCCCAGATACGCAGTATTTT. Translating gives CASSLGGGGRAPDTQYF. The chain uses TRBV7-8 and TRBJ2-3; 9 bases match TRBD2. The CDR3 has 17 residues. V shed 1 base, J shed 4 bases, and the junction held 9 bases outside the gene matches. Germline CDR1 and CDR2: SGHVS and FQNEAQ.

This clonotype appeared a few times. V usage is TRBV11-2 and J usage is TRBJ2-7; D assignment may be TRBD1 or TRBD2 (5 bases each). The CDR3 consists of 15 residues. The ends were cut back, 2 bases at V and 5 bases at J, with 16 bases in the middle. CDR1 and CDR2 (germline): SGHAT, FQNNGV. In DNA, the CDR3 is TGTGCCAGCAGCTTAACCGGGGCGCGTCGCCACGAGCAGTACTTC. It yields the protein CASSLTGARRHEQYF. The variable domain in full, with the rest retrieved from reference TRBV11-2 and TRBJ2-7, is EAGVAQSPRYKIIEKRQSVAFWCNPISGHATLYWYQQILGQGPKLLIQFQNNGVVDDSQLPKDRFSAERLKGVDSTLKIQPAKLEDSAVYLCASSLTGARRHEQYFGPGTRLTVT.

The V call is TRBV6-1, the J call TRBJ1-1; no clear D. The V and J ends lost 2 bases and 3 bases respectively, with 7 bases between them. The CDR3 is 13 amino acids. Germline CDR1 MNHNS, CDR2 SASEGT. The DNA for the CDR3 is TGTGCCAGCAGTGAAAGGGCAGACACTGAAGCTTTCTTT. This translates into CASSERADTEAFF.

This clonotype was counted only a few times. The CDR3 sequence is CASSAFSSGATEAFF. DNA for the CDR3: TGTGCCAGCAGCGCTTTCAGCTCGGGGGCCACTGAAGCTTTCTTT. The V and J genes are TRBV9 and TRBJ1-1, with D possibly TRBD1 on 6 matching bases. Looked up from germline, CDR1 is SGDLS and CDR2 is YYNGEE. Trimming took off 3 bases at V and 4 bases at J, with 16 bases between the two ends. This CDR3 is 15 amino acids long.

The chain joins TRBV12-3 or TRBV12-4 to TRBJ2-5; TRBD1 matches 11 bases. This CDR3 region has 16 residues. V was pared by 4 bases and J by 5 bases, with 9 bases of the junction left unmatched. The CDR3 spells CASSSSDRGHNETQYF. CDR3 coding DNA: TGTGCCAGCAGTTCATCGGACAGGGGGCATAATGAGACCCAGTACTTC.

The V gene is TRBV4-2, the J gene TRBJ2-5, with a weak D call TRBD1 (5 bases). The germline V and J ends were trimmed by 1 base and 1 base, with 13 bases remaining between them. The germline V gene encodes CDR1 LGHNA and CDR2 YNFKEQ. The CDR3 runs to 16 residues. The CDR3 DNA is TGTGCCAGCAGCCAAGGGTTCGGGCAGGGCCAAGAGACCCAGTACTTC. As protein: CASSQGFGQGQETQYF.

The J gene is TRBJ2-7, the V gene TRBV20-1, with D perhaps being TRBD1 or TRBD2 (5 bases each). Germline assignment: CDR1 DFQATT and CDR2 SNEGSKA (reference sequence). Trimming left V 2 bases short and J 3 bases short, with 20 bases between. The length of the CDR3 is 16 residues. The CDR3 here is CSARNYRRTRNYEQYF. CDR3 DNA: TGCAGTGCTAGAAACTACAGGAGGACGCGAAACTACGAGCAGTACTTC.